Following are 14 T cell receptor beta chains from one sample sequenced in a study of regulatory T cells in long-lasting Graves disease. Researchers made TCR beta libraries by using iRepertoire HTBI primers and running Arm-PCR on CDR3 regions. One entry per CDR3 protein results from TCRdb running MiXCR on the multiplex PCR reads. The sample lists about 620,000 distinct CDR3 sequences, around 17% occurring once. Time point described: newly diagnosed GD, antithyroid drugs for less than 3 months. After RNA was extracted from PBMCs, the TCR library was made from it. These data were also filed under a second study, of T cells in Graves' hyperthyroidism and ophthalmopathy.

Sequenced here: peripheral blood mononuclear cells (PBMCs), sampled at new diagnosis, from a patient treated with antithyroid drugs. Every receptor here comes from a woman aged 25-40 years with Graves disease.

This clonotype has a handful of counts. The chain is built from TRBV6-9 and TRBJ2-7; perhaps TRBD2 as D (5 bases). The CDR3 has 14 amino acids. Germline loops: CDR1 MNHGY, CDR2 SVAAGI. V lost 6 bases, J lost 4 bases, and 16 bases lay in between. The CDR3 protein is CASSYTRRWYEQYF. The CDR3 DNA sequence: TGTGCCAGCAGCTATACTAGGCGGTGGTACGAGCAGTACTTC.

The chain recombines TRBV11-3 with TRBJ1-2; D gene uncertain. The CDR3 is 17 amino acids. Germline V lookup: CDR1 SGHNT, CDR2 YENEEA. V was clipped by 0 bases and J by 2 bases, with 16 bases between them. CDR3 DNA sequence: TGTGCCAGCAGCTTAGATCGGTATTGGGAAGTGAACTATGGCTACACCTTC. Its protein is CASSLDRYWEVNYGYTF. Based on the CDR3 plus reference TRBV11-3 and TRBJ1-2, the full variable domain is EAGVVQSPRYKIIEKKQPVAFWCNPISGHNTLYWYLQNLGQGPELLIRYENEEAVDDSQLPKDRFSAERLKGVDSTLKIQPAELGDSAVYLCASSLDRYWEVNYGYTFGSGTRLTVV.

This clonotype was seen a few times. The chain employs TRBV7-2 and TRBJ2-1; perhaps D is TRBD1 or TRBD2 (7 bases each). This CDR3 comprises 18 residues. V was cut by 2 bases and J by 8 bases, with 25 bases left in between. The germline V gene has CDR1 SGHTA and CDR2 FQGNSA. CDR3 residues: CASSLQSAGGASTDEQFF. DNA for the CDR3: TGTGCCAGCAGCTTACAATCGGCAGGGGGGGCCTCTACGGATGAGCAGTTCTTC.

The V call is TRBV30, the J call TRBJ2-7, with 8 bases fitting TRBD1. The J segment lost 0 bases and the V segment lost 5 bases, leaving 6 bases of the junction unmatched. The CDR3 consists of 14 residues. Germline values: CDR1 GTSNPN, CDR2 SVGIG (reference sequence). CDR3 in amino acids: CAWDRGLSSYEQYF. For the CDR3, the DNA is TGTGCCTGGGACAGGGGCCTTAGCTCCTACGAGCAGTACTTC.

This chain links TRBV4-1 with TRBJ1-5, with unresolved D. V lost 1 base and J lost 4, with 11 bases in between. The CDR3 spans 15 residues. Looked up from germline, CDR1 is MGHRA and CDR2 is YSYEKL. Here the CDR3 DNA reads TGCGCCAGCAGCCAAGGCCGGGAGTTTAATCAGCCCCAGCATTTT. Its protein product is CASSQGREFNQPQHF.

The chain recombines TRBV7-2 with TRBJ2-3; 10 nucleotides line up with TRBD2. Germline trimming cut 3 bases from V and 6 bases from J; bases unmatched to any gene: 12. Germline V gene lookup returns CDR1 SGHTA and CDR2 FQGNSA. CDR3 length equals 17 residues. In DNA form, the CDR3 reads TGTGCCAGCAGCTTTCAAGCGGGAGGGCTCCCCACTGATACGCAGTATTTT. This sequence encodes CASSFQAGGLPTDTQYF.

This clonotype was found a few times. This chain uses TRBV6-2 or TRBV6-3 with TRBJ2-3; D perhaps matches TRBD2 (6 bases). V lost 6 bases and J lost 2, with 12 bases in between. The CDR3 runs to 14 residues. Germline V CDR1 and CDR2: MNHEY, SVGEGT. The CDR3 spells CASREGLLTDTQYF. The CDR3, as DNA: TGTGCCAGCAGGGAGGGGCTCCTCACAGATACGCAGTATTTT.

Remarks on this clonotype: A read error is likely, as this CDR3 ends without the conserved phenylalanine or tryptophan. V usage is TRBV20-1 and J usage is TRBJ2-5, with a possible D match to TRBD2 (5 bases). The germline V and J ends were trimmed by 3 bases and 5 bases, with 10 bases remaining between them. Looked up from germline, CDR1 is DFQATT and CDR2 is SNEGSKA (reference sequence). The CDR3 consists of 12 residues. The CDR3 spells CSASGVGETQYL. The CDR3 DNA follows: TGCAGTGCTAGCGGGGTTGGTGAGACCCAGTACTTA.

The chain couples TRBV7-2 to TRBJ2-7; D might be TRBD2 (6 bases). V was shortened by 6 bases and J by 3 bases, with 21 bases between the two germline ends. This CDR3 spans 16 amino acids. CDR1 SGHTA and CDR2 FQGNSA come from the germline V gene. The CDR3 region is CASSPYPSGRLYEQYF. CDR3 nucleotide sequence: TGTGCCAGCAGTCCATACCCCAGCGGGCGGCTCTACGAGCAGTACTTC.

This clonotype was found a few times. Here the CDR3 reads CASSLGDSNEQYF. In DNA, the CDR3 is TGCGCCAGCAGCTTGGGGGACAGCAACGAGCAGTACTTC. The chain recombines TRBV5-1 with TRBJ2-7, with 7 bases identical to TRBD1. The CDR3 loop spans 13 amino acids. CDR1 is SGHRS and CDR2 is YFSETQ in the germline V gene. The junction had 2 bases not matched to a gene; V was cut back by 0 bases and J by 5 bases.

This clonotype came up many times. The chain has TRBV28 and TRBJ2-7; the D is unclear. V shed 3 bases and J shed 0 bases, with 18 bases lying between them. The CDR3 totals 17 residues. The germline V gene has CDR1 MDHEN and CDR2 SYDVKM. DNA of the CDR3: TGTGCCAGCAGTTTCGGTGGCAAGGGTCTGAGCTCCTACGAGCAGTACTTC. Translation gives CASSFGGKGLSSYEQYF.

This clonotype was counted many times. The V and J genes are TRBV7-9 and TRBJ2-3; 10 bases are a match to TRBD2. J lost 5 bases, V lost 8 bases, and 10 bases had no gene match. CDR3 length equals 15 residues. CDR1 is SEHNR and CDR2 is FQNEAQ in the germline V gene (reference sequence). The CDR3 nucleotides are TGTGCCAGCGTTCCCGGGACTAGCGATGTAGATACGCAGTATTTT. This encodes CASVPGTSDVDTQYF.

This clonotype has ten or more counts. The chain uses TRBV2 and TRBJ1-1, with D possibly TRBD1 on 5 matching bases. In germline, CDR1 is SNHLY, CDR2 FYNNEI. This CDR3 is built from 13 residues. V was shortened by 4 bases and J by 0 bases, with 6 bases between the two germline ends. This CDR3 reads CASSGGMNTEAFF. The CDR3 DNA sequence: TGTGCCAGCAGTGGGGGCATGAACACTGAAGCTTTCTTT.

Ten or more counts support this clonotype. V usage is TRBV6-2 or TRBV6-3 and J usage is TRBJ2-6, with 7 bases lining up with TRBD2. Germline V lookup: CDR1 MNHEY, CDR2 SVGEGT. The V and J ends lost 3 bases and 0 bases, in that order; junction bases with no gene match: 5. This CDR3 has 17 residues. The CDR3 here is CASSYGGGRSGANVLTF. CDR3 nucleotide sequence: TGTGCCAGCAGTTATGGGGGGGGACGCTCTGGGGCCAACGTCCTGACTTTC.